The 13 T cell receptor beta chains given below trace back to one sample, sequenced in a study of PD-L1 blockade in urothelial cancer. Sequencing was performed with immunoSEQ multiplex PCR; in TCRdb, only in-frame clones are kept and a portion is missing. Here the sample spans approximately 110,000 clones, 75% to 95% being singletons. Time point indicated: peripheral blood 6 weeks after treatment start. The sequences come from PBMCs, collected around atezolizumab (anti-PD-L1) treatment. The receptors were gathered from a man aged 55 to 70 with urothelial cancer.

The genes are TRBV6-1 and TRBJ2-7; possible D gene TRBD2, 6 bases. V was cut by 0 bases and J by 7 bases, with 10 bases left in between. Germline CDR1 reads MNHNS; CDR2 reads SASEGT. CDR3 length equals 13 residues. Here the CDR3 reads CASSEAAGWEQYF. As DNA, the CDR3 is TGTGCCAGCAGTGAAGCGGCGGGATGGGAGCAGTACTTC.

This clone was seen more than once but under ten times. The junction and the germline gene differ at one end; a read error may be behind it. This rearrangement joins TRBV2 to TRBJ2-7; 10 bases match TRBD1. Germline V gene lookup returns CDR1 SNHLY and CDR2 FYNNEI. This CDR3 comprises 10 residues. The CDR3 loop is CASSSGTGVF. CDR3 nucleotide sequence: TGTGCCAGCAGCTCCGGGACAGGGGTGTTC. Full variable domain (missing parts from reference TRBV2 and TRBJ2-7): EPEVTQTPSHQVTQMGQEVILRCVPISNHLYFYWYRQILGQKVEFLVSFYNNEISEKSEIFDDQFSVERPDGSNFTLKIRSTKLEDSAMYFCASSSGTGVFGPGTRLTVT.

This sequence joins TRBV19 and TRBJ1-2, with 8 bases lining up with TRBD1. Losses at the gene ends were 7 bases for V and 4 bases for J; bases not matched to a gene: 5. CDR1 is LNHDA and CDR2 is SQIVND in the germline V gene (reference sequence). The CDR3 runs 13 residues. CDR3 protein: CASKQGGSYGYTF. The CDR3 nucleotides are TGTGCCAGTAAACAGGGGGGGAGCTATGGCTACACCTTC.

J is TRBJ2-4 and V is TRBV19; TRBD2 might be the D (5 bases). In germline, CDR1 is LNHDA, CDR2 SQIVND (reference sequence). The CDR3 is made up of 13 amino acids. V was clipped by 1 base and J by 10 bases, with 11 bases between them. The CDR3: CASSIVGGGIQYF. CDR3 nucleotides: TGTGCCAGTAGTATAGTGGGCGGAGGAATTCAGTACTTC.

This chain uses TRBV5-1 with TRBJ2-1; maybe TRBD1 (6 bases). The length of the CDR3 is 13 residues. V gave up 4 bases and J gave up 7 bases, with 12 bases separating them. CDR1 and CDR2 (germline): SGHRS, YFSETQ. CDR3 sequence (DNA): TGCGCCAGCAGCGTGGACAGCTCAAATGAGCAGTTCTTC. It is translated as CASSVDSSNEQFF.

The CDR3, as DNA: TGTGCCAGCAGTTACTCGGGGACAGGGAAAGAGACCCAGTACTTC. It specifies CASSYSGTGKETQYF. The chain couples TRBV6-6 to TRBJ2-5; TRBD1 aligns across 9 bases. This CDR3 contains 15 residues. In germline, CDR1 is MNHNY, CDR2 SVGAGI (reference sequence). After removal of 0 bases from V and 3 bases from J, the junction contained 2 bases not matched to a gene.

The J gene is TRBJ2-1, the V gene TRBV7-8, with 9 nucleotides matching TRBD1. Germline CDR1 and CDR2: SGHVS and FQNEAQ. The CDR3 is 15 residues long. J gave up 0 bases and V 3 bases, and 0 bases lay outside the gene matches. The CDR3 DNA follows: TGTGCCAGCAGCTTGACAGGGGGCTCCTACAATGAGCAGTTCTTC. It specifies CASSLTGGSYNEQFF.

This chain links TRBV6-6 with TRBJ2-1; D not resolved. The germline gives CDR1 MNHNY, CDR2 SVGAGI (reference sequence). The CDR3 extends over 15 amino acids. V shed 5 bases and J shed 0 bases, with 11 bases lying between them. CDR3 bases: TGTGCCAGCAGTCAGGAAATTGCCTCCTACAATGAGCAGTTCTTC. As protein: CASSQEIASYNEQFF.

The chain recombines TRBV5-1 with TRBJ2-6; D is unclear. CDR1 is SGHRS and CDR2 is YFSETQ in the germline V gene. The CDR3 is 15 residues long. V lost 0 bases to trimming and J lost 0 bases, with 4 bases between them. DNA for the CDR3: TGCGCCAGCAGCTTGGTCCGCTCTGGGGCCAACGTCCTGACTTTC. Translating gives CASSLVRSGANVLTF.

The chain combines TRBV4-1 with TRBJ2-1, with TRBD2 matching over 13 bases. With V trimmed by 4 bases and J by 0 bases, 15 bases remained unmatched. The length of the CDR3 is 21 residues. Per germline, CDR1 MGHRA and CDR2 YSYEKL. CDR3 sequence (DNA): TGCGCCAGCAGCCCCTCGGCGTGGACTAGCGGGGGCGCGAGCTCCTACAATGAGCAGTTCTTC. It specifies CASSPSAWTSGGASSYNEQFF.

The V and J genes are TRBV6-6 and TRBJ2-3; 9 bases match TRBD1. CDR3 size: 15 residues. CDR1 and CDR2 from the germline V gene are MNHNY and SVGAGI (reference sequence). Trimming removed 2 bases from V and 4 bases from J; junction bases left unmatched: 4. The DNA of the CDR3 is TGTGCCAGCAGTTACATCGACAGGGGGTCAGATACGCAGTATTTT. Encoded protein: CASSYIDRGSDTQYF.

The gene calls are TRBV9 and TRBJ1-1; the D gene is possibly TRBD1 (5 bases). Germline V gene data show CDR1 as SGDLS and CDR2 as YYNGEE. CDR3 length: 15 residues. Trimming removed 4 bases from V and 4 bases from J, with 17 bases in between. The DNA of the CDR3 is TGTGCCAGCAGCCCATCCAGGTCCGGGGGCACTGAAGCTTTCTTT. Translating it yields CASSPSRSGGTEAFF.

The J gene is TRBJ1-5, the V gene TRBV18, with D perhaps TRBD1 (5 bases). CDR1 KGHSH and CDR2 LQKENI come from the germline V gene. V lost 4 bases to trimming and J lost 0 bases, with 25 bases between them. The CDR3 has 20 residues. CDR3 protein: CASSRRRVEGRSDSNQPQHF. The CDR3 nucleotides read TGTGCCAGCTCACGCCGTAGGGTGGAGGGGAGATCCGATAGCAATCAGCCCCAGCATTTT.